This TCR beta chain was sequenced in a study of Tregs in tolerant kidney transplant recipients. Study details: Mixed chimerism was transient after nonmyeloablative marrow transplants from related graft donors.

The study, taken as a whole, reports: Biological reproducibility was not directly addressed in this study. The most relevant donor-specific Treg TCRbeta repertoire apparently came from expansion with activated donor B cells.

Trimming pared 7 bases from V and 6 bases from J, leaving 19 bases between. This CDR3 contains 15 residues. CDR1 is LNHDA and CDR2 is SQIVND in the germline V gene (reference sequence). Clones were read by immunoSEQ multiplex PCR, and TCRdb kept only the in-frame ones, dropping some. The sample lists some 64,000 clones; approximately 98% were seen once. About this clone itself: The target antigen is unknown.

An overnight rest at 37°C with 200 IU/ml IL-2 preceded regulatory T cell sorting from thawed PBMCs. The origin of this receptor is a human donor who received a combined kidney and bone marrow transplant. Source: Tregs from blood, taken before the transplant. The J gene is TRBJ1-5, the V gene TRBV19, with a possible D match to TRBD1 (5 bases). CDR3 loop: CASTPGTGDSQPQHF. The CDR3 region has the DNA TGTGCCAGTACCCCCGGGACGGGGGATTCTCAGCCCCAGCATTTT.